This T cell receptor beta chain stems from a study of graft-versus-host responses after intestinal transplantation. Study-level results: Recipient bone marrow held GvH clones, some seen earlier in ileum or blood. Allografts of one patient group, those with graft-donor T cell macrochimerism, had high graft-versus-host to host-versus-graft clonal ratios.

Method: immunoSEQ multiplex PCR; TCRdb's copy keeps in-frame clones and lacks some. The data show roughly 50,000 clones, about 90% seen once. The germline CDR1 and CDR2 sequences are KGHSH and LQKENI. This CDR3 spans 15 amino acids. V was trimmed by 4 bases and J by 0 bases, leaving 10 bases between them. This clone was observed a single time. Antigen unknown. V and J are TRBV18 and TRBJ2-1; D remains ambiguous. Sequencing used PBMCs, obtained approximately 97 weeks after intestinal transplant. The receptor was isolated from a human patient who received an intestinal transplant, so some T cells may come from the graft donor. The CDR3 region has the DNA TGTGCCAGCTCACGAGGCGCCTCCTCCTACAATGAGCAGTTCTTC. Residues: CASSRGASSYNEQFF.